This T cell receptor beta chain was documented in a study of CD8+CD57+ T cells in acquired aplastic anemia. Patients who underwent sequencing had shown CD8+CD57+ cell expansion by flow cytometry. Profiles of TCR beta VDJ and CDR3 were generated from a genomic DNA template. Each CDR3 protein is one row after TCRdb ran MiXCR on the reads. The table records about 120,000 distinct CDR3 sequences, under 60% of them present only once. The germline V and J ends were trimmed by 11 bases and 4 bases, with 32 bases remaining between them. Germline V CDR1 and CDR2: LGHNA, YSLEER. The CDR3 spans 18 residues. Material for sequencing was sorted CD4+, CD8+, or CD8+CD57+ T cells (not recorded which) from PBMCs. The clonotype was recovered from a human donor with aplastic anemia. The chain uses TRBV4-3 and TRBJ2-5, with TRBD2 as a possible D gene (8 bases). As DNA, the CDR3 is TGCGCCGCGCAGCGGGGGACAGATACCCTGCCTACGGGAGAGACCCAGTACTTC. This translates into CAAQRGTDTLPTGETQYF.